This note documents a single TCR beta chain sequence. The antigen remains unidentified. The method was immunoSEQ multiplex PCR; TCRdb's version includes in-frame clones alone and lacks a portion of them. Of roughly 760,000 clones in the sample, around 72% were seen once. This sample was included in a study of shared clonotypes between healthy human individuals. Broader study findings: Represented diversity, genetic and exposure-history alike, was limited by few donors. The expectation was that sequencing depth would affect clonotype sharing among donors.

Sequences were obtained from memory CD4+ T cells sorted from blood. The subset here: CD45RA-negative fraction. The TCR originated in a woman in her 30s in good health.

The CDR3 coding sequence is TGCGCCAGCAGCCCCAAACTTGACCTAGCGGAGACGGGCGGGGAGCTGTTTTTT. As protein: CASSPKLDLAETGGELFF. The chain joins TRBV5-1 to TRBJ2-2; 7 bases line up with TRBD2. The CDR3 contains 18 residues. The junction had 19 bases not matched to a gene; V was cut back by 4 bases and J by 7 bases. Germline CDR1 SGHRS, CDR2 YFSETQ. The entire variable domain, with the rest obtained from reference TRBV5-1 and TRBJ2-2, is as follows: KAGVTQTPRYLIKTRGQQVTLSCSPISGHRSVSWYQQTPGQGLQFLFEYFSETQRNKGNFPGRFSGRQFSNSRSEMNVSTLELGDSALYLCASSPKLDLAETGGELFFGEGSRLTVL.